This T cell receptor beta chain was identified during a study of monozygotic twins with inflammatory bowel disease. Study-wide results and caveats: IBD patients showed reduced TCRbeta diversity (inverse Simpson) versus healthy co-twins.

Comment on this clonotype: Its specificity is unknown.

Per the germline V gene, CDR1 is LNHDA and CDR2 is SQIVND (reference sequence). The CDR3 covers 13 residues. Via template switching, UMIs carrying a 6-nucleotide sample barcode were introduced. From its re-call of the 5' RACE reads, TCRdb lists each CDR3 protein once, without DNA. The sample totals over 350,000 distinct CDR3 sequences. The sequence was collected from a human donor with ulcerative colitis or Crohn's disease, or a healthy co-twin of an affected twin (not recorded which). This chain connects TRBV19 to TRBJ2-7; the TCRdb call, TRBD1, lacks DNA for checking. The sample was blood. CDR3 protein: CASSISRDYEQYF.